This T cell receptor beta chain was recovered during a study of blood T cell repertoires in COVID-19. The overall study: Sources were T cells, B-cell-depleted T cells, or PBMCs; the material itself was cDNA or gDNA.

As originally analysed: Amplification of reference gene primers was used by the study to estimate nucleated cell counts. The data were produced by immunoSEQ multiplex PCR, yet TCRdb's version contains in-frame clones alone and is incomplete. V and J calls and clone size are as listed in that table; D and trimming were resolved from the DNA. The profile shows about 530,000 clones, about 89% of them singletons. Patients in Seattle were enrolled during active infection, then followed longitudinally. The TCR was taken from a woman in her forties or fifties with COVID-19, enrolled during active disease. Sequenced material: peripheral blood.

The CDR3 region has the DNA TGTGCCAGCAGTTACTCTGACAGGGCCGGAAACACCATATATTTT. Its translation is CASSYSDRAGNTIYF. The chain carries TRBV6-5 and TRBJ1-3, with 7 bases lining up with TRBD1. Germline V lookup: CDR1 MNHEY, CDR2 SVGAGI. The CDR3 extends over 15 amino acids. V shed 0 bases and J 4 bases; nucleotides not matched to a gene: 3.